The rows below give T cell receptor beta chains drawn from one sample of a study of blood T cell repertoires in COVID-19. Data came from immunoSEQ multiplex PCR; TCRdb stores just in-frame clones and leaves some out. Here the sample spans some 270,000 clones, approximately 85% being singletons. Sequencing input: PBMCs or T cells enriched from blood (not recorded which). The receptors were sampled from a woman aged 25 to 39 who had recovered from COVID-19. Each CDR3 is given with its conserved first and last residue. Each record gives: V gene, J gene, clone size, D gene, CDR3 DNA, CDR3 protein. A D gene is named only where the DNA matches it firmly. A clone size is listed for some rows: how often the clone was seen (once, few, many), or a class if it is expanded.

>TRBV19|TRBJ2-2|-|TRBD1
TGTGCCAGTAGTATTAGTTGGGACAGCTACACCGGGGAGCTGTTTTTT
CASSISWDSYTGELFF
>TRBV5-1|TRBJ2-5|-|-
TGCGCCAGCCGAAGGGACACCCCTATGCGGGAGACCCAGTACTTC
CASRRDTPMRETQYF
>TRBV2|TRBJ1-4|-|TRBD1
TGTGCCAGCAGTGATCAGGGGGCTAATGAAAAACTGTTTTTT
CASSDQGANEKLFF
>TRBV11-3|TRBJ2-1|-|TRBD2
TGTGCCAGCAGCTCCAGACTAGCGGGAGGGGGATACAATGAGCAGTTCTTC
CASSSRLAGGGYNEQFF
>TRBV10-2|TRBJ2-1|-|-
TGCGCCAGCAGGGGGGGTCGGCGCGGGATTATAAATGAGCAGTTCTTC
CASRGGRRGIINEQFF
>TRBV6-5|TRBJ2-5|-|-
TGTGCCAGCAGAGCTCCTGCCCGGAGCGAAGAGACCCAGTACTTC
CASRAPARSEETQYF
>TRBV7-6|TRBJ2-7|-|-
TGTGCCAGCAGCTTAGCGGGACGCGGGGACTACGAGCAGTACTTC
CASSLAGRGDYEQYF
>TRBV28|TRBJ2-7|-|-
TGTGCCAGCAGCCCCACCTCTCTGAGCGCTGGTGGGTACTTC
CASSPTSLSAGGYF
>TRBV30|TRBJ1-6|-|-
TGTGCCTGGAGCGTCTCCGGACAGAGAAATTCACCCCTCCACTTT
CAWSVSGQRNSPLHF
>TRBV7-9|TRBJ2-7|once|-
TGTGCCAGCAGTCCACAGGCTACGAGCTCCTACGAGCAGTACTTC
CASSPQATSSYEQYF
>TRBV5-1|TRBJ2-5|-|TRBD2
TGCGCCAGCAGCCTTCCTAGCGGGGGGGCGAGAGAGACCCAGTACTTC
CASSLPSGGARETQYF
>TRBV2|TRBJ1-6|-|-
TGTGCCAGCATTGAGTCCCGGACATCCTATAATTCACCCCTCCACTTT
CASIESRTSYNSPLHF
>TRBV10-2|TRBJ1-2|-|TRBD1
TGCGCCAGCAGTGGACTGCAGGGGGCTAGGTATGGCTACACCTTC
CASSGLQGARYGYTF
>TRBV6-4|TRBJ1-2|-|TRBD1
TGTGCCAGCTCAAGGGGACAGGGCGGCGGCTACACCTTC
CASSRGQGGGYTF
>TRBV7-2|TRBJ1-5|-|-
TGTGCCAGCAGCTTCGGAGGTATTATTCCACTCCTGCATTTT
CASSFGGIIPLLHF
>TRBV4-2|TRBJ2-5|-|-
TGTGCCAGCAGCCAAGAATCCGACAGGCTAAACGAAGAGACCCAGTACTTC
CASSQESDRLNEETQYF
>TRBV15|TRBJ1-4|-|TRBD1
TGTGCCACCAGCAGAGAGACAACAGGGGACCTATTTGAAAAACTGTTTTTT
CATSRETTGDLFEKLFF
>TRBV29-1|TRBJ1-2|-|TRBD1
TGCAGCGTTCACAGCAGGGGGCAACGCTATGGCTACACCTTC
CSVHSRGQRYGYTF
>TRBV19|TRBJ1-5|few|-
TGTGCCAGTAGTATACTCCAGGGTTCGAGCAATCAGCCCCAGCATTTT
CASSILQGSSNQPQHF
>TRBV19|TRBJ1-2|-|-
TGTGCCAGTAGTATGGCTCTTAACAATGGCTACACCTTC
CASSMALNNGYTF
>TRBV19|TRBJ2-7|-|TRBD1
TGTGCCAGTAGTATTAGGGACAGGACCTACGAGCAGTACTTC
CASSIRDRTYEQYF
>TRBV6-5|TRBJ2-7|-|-
TGTGCCAGCAGTATACGGGGACAATCCGTGCAGTACTTC
CASSIRGQSVQYF
>TRBV6-4|TRBJ1-2|-|TRBD1
TGTGCCAGCAGTGAGGCCGGGACAGGTTTTGATGGCTACACCTTC
CASSEAGTGFDGYTF
>TRBV2|TRBJ1-1|-|-
TGTGCCAGCAGTGGTGCAGGGGTTGACACTGAAGCTTTCTTT
CASSGAGVDTEAFF
>TRBV2|TRBJ1-1|once|-
TGTGCCAGCACTAACCACGGGGTGTTAGCTGAAGCTTTCTTT
CASTNHGVLAEAFF
>TRBV9|TRBJ1-6|-|-
TGTGCCAGCAGCTCCCTGGCCATCAATTCACCCCTCCACTTT
CASSSLAINSPLHF
>TRBV7-2|TRBJ1-2|-|-
TGTGCCAGCAGCTTGGACAGAACGATACTTCGGGGCTACACCTTC
CASSLDRTILRGYTF
>TRBV7-6|TRBJ2-5|-|TRBD2
TGTGCCAGCAGTAGGGGCGGGGGTAAGGAGACCCAGTACTTC
CASSRGGGKETQYF
>TRBV3-1/TRBV3-2|TRBJ2-3|-|-
TGTGCCAGCAGCTTTAGCGGCGCCTACACAGATACGCAGTATTTT
CASSFSGAYTDTQYF
>TRBV27|TRBJ1-1|-|-
TGTGCCAGCATCCCCGACATAAAACTATTCAGGGACACTGAAGCTTTCTTT
CASIPDIKLFRDTEAFF
>TRBV27|TRBJ1-1|-|-
TGTGCCAGCAGTCTCAGCTGGGCTGCTGAAGCTTTCTTT
CASSLSWAAEAFF
>TRBV2|TRBJ2-1|-|TRBD2
TGTGCCAGCAGCGGTAGACTAGCGGGAGACCATCTTACCTACAATGAGCAGTTCTTC
CASSGRLAGDHLTYNEQFF
>TRBV7-2|TRBJ1-1|few|-
TGTGCCAGCAGCTTAGATGGGCAGGGGAACACTGAAGCTTTCTTT
CASSLDGQGNTEAFF